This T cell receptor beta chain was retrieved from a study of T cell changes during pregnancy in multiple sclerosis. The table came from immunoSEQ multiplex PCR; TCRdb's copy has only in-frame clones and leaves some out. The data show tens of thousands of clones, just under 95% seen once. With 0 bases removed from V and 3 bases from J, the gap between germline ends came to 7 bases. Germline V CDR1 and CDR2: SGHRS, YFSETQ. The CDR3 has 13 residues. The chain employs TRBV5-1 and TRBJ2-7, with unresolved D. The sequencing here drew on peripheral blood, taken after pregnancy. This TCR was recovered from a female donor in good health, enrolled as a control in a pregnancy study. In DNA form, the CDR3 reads TGCGCCAGCAGCTTGGACAACTACTACGAGCAGTACTTC. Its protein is CASSLDNYYEQYF.